The TCR beta chain described here comes from a study of blood T cell repertoires in COVID-19. The assay was immunoSEQ multiplex PCR, and TCRdb's table has in-frame clones only and misses some. The sample records roughly 100,000 clones, about 91% being singletons. The CDR3 runs 14 residues. Germline V CDR1 and CDR2: MNHEY, SVGAGI. With 6 bases removed from V and 5 bases from J, the gap between germline ends came to 14 bases. V is TRBV6-5 and J is TRBJ2-1; a weak D match, TRBD1 (6 bases). The TCR originated in a human donor in a cohort sampled during active COVID-19. The sequenced sample was peripheral blood. DNA of the CDR3: TGTGCCAGCAGCGCGTACCGACAGGACAATGAGCAGTTCTTC. Translation: CASSAYRQDNEQFF.